The clone carrying this T cell receptor (beta chain) was recorded at least ten times. Donors were grouped by their self-reported clinical history. The sample comes from a study of blood T cell repertoires in COVID-19. At the level of the study: Researchers got acute and convalescent COVID-19 samples from the United States, Italy and Spain. T cells, B-cell-depleted T cells, or PBMCs provided the cDNA or gDNA that served as material.

In the original workflow: Quantification of nucleated cells was approximated via reference gene primer amplification. Method: immunoSEQ multiplex PCR; TCRdb's copy keeps in-frame clones and lacks some. D and trimming were read from the DNA, whereas the V and J calls and clone size are those reported in that table. Here the sample spans about 250,000 clones, more than 85% being singletons. The sequencing sample was made of PBMCs or T cells enriched from blood (not recorded which). This TCR was sampled from a man aged 35 to 55 who had recovered from COVID-19.

CDR3 coding DNA: TGTGCCACCAGCAGACCAACCAAAATACTCAGGAGGCAGGACTCCTACGAGCAGTACTTC. Amino acid sequence: CATSRPTKILRRQDSYEQYF. The chain couples TRBV15 to TRBJ2-7; possible D gene TRBD2, 5 bases. Trimming removed 2 bases from V and 0 bases from J, with 26 bases in between. This CDR3 spans 20 amino acids. Looked up from germline, CDR1 is LNHNV and CDR2 is YYDKDF (reference sequence).